This T cell receptor beta chain was obtained from a study of cytomegalovirus exposure and HLA in healthy donors. General study points: Later analysis demonstrated an association between a missense DCLRE1C variant and TCR beta V- and J-gene trimming. Earlier analysis looked at TCR beta V segments, and most were productive about 90% or about 30% of the time. For presence/absence analyses, sequencing depth was assumed to be roughly uniform across donors.

The PCR used 60 Vbeta and 13 Jbeta primers. Clones were sequenced by immunoSEQ multiplex PCR, and TCRdb holds only the in-frame ones, with some missing. The data show some 210,000 clones, with over 75% seen just once and roughly 10% held by the top ten. The CDR3 has 16 residues. CDR1 is MGHRA and CDR2 is YSYEKL in the germline V gene. V was clipped by 4 bases and J by 6 bases, with 16 bases between them. A note on this clone: What it binds is unknown.

The chain links TRBV4-1 to TRBJ1-6; D is perhaps TRBD1 (5 bases). The sequencing input was PBMCs. The receptor comes from a woman aged 45-59 years in good health and CMV-seropositive. The CDR3 reads CASSPQDLGGNSPLHF. The CDR3 bases are TGCGCCAGCAGCCCCCAGGACCTCGGGGGTAATTCACCCCTCCACTTT.